This entry concerns a single T cell receptor (beta chain). Its antigen is not known. The data derive from a study of cytomegalovirus exposure and HLA in healthy donors. Study conclusions and caveats: Follow-up analysis later connected one missense variant in DCLRE1C with trimming of TCR beta V- and J-genes. Within an earlier analysis, most TCR beta V segments proved productive either about 87% or about 30% of the time.

60 Vbeta and 13 Jbeta primers were used in PCR. The data were produced by immunoSEQ multiplex PCR, yet TCRdb's version contains in-frame clones alone and is incomplete. The repertoire consists of some 270,000 clones, with under 90% occurring once and the leading ten covering about 0.3%. The V and J ends lost 0 bases and 8 bases respectively, with 15 bases between them. CDR3 size: 15 residues. Germline values: CDR1 SGHNT, CDR2 YYREEE (reference sequence). This sequence joins TRBV5-4 and TRBJ2-1; a possible D gene is TRBD2 (5 bases). The TCR was taken from a girl aged 2 to 9 in good health and CMV-seronegative. The material sequenced was PBMCs. CDR3: CASSLEAPPGDEQFF. The CDR3 DNA reads as TGTGCCAGCAGCTTGGAGGCACCGCCCGGGGATGAGCAGTTCTTC.